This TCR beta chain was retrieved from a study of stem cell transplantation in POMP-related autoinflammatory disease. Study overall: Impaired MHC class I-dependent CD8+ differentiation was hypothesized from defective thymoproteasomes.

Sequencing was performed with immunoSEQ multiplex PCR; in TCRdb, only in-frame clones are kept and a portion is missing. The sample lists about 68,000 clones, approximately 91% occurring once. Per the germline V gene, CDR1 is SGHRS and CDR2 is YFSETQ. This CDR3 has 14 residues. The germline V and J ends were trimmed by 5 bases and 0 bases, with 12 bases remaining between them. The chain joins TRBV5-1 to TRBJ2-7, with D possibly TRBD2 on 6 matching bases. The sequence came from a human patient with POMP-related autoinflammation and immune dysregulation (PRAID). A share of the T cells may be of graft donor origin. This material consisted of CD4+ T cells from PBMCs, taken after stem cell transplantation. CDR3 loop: CASSGGWDSYEQYF. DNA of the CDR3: TGCGCCAGCAGTGGAGGGTGGGACTCCTACGAGCAGTACTTC. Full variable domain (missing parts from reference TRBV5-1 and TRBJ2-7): KAGVTQTPRYLIKTRGQQVTLSCSPISGHRSVSWYQQTPGQGLQFLFEYFSETQRNKGNFPGRFSGRQFSNSRSEMNVSTLELGDSALYLCASSGGWDSYEQYFGPGTRLTVT.